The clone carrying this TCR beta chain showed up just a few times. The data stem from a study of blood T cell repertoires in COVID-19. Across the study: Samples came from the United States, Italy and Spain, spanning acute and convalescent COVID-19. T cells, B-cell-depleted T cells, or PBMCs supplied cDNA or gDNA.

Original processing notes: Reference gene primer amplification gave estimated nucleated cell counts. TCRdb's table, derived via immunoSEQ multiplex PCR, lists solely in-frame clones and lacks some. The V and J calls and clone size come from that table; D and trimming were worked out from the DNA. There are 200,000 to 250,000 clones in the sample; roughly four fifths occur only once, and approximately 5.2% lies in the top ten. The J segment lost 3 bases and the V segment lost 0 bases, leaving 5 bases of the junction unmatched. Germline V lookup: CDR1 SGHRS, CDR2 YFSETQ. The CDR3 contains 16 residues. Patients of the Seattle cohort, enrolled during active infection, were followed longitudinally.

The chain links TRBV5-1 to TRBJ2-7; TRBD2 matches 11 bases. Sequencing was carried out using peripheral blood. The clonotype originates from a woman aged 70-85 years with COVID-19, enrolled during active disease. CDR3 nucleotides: TGCGCCAGCAGCTTGGGGACTAGCGGGCGCATCTACGAGCAGTACTTC. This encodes CASSLGTSGRIYEQYF. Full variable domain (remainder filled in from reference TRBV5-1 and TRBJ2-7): KAGVTQTPRYLIKTRGQQVTLSCSPISGHRSVSWYQQTPGQGLQFLFEYFSETQRNKGNFPGRFSGRQFSNSRSEMNVSTLELGDSALYLCASSLGTSGRIYEQYFGPGTRLTVT.